This T cell receptor beta chain was sequenced during a study of CXCR3-negative and CXCR3-positive naive CD8 T cells. Preparation of TRB cDNA libraries relied on 5' RACE carrying UMI labels. From the 5' RACE reads, TCRdb lists one entry per CDR3 protein and no DNA. Its table lists tens of thousands of distinct CDR3 sequences. Study-wide results and limits: TRB CDR3s were more hydrophobic in CXCR3-positive than in CXCR3-negative naive cells.

Worth noting for this clonotype: Its antigen remains unknown.

This CDR3 is 15 amino acids long. CDR1 and CDR2 from the germline V gene are MNHEY and SVGEGT. The origin of this receptor is a human donor in good health. Some clones in this sample may be carry-over from other donors' samples. The chain uses TRBV6-2 or TRBV6-3 and TRBJ2-7. Sequenced: naive CXCR3- CD8+ T cells from blood. Noted subset: CD45RO-CCR7+CD27+CD95- naive CD8+ T cells lacking CXCR3 (TNR3-). The CDR3 sequence: CASEEADGSSYEQYF.